A selection of T cell receptor beta chains follows, all from one sample in a study of T cells in Graves' hyperthyroidism and ophthalmopathy. Each CDR3 protein gets one entry after TCRdb re-called the multiplex PCR reads with MiXCR. The profile shows fewer than 400,000 distinct CDR3 sequences, around 25% of them singletons. The sample comprised blood. Receptors originate from a man aged 45-60 years with Graves' hyperthyroidism. The CDR3 runs from the conserved cysteine through the conserved F or W. A D gene is named only where the DNA matches it firmly. A row's size may be missing; if present it is once, few, many or a size class.

j_call	clone_size	v_call	d_call	cdr3_aa	cdr3_nt
TRBJ2-1	few	TRBV5-1	NA	CASSYQGYNEQFF	TGCGCCAGCAGTTACCAGGGATACAATGAGCAGTTCTTC
TRBJ1-4	few	TRBV20-1	TRBD1	CSVGQGKKLFF	TGCTCCGTGGGACAGGGGAAGAAACTGTTTTTT
TRBJ1-4	NA	TRBV14	NA	CASSHSEKLFF	TGTGCCAGCAGCCACAGTGAAAAACTGTTTTTT
TRBJ2-1	once	TRBV28	NA	CASSLDTHDGDEQFF	TGTGCCAGCAGTTTAGACACCCACGATGGGGATGAGCAGTTCTTC
TRBJ2-2	NA	TRBV6-1	NA	CASSRTRAVGGELFF	TGTGCCAGCAGTAGAACCCGGGCTGTCGGCGGGGAGCTGTTTTTT
TRBJ2-7	few	TRBV11-3	TRBD2	CASSFGMDSGRTSYEQYF	TGTGCCAGCAGCTTCGGAATGGATAGCGGGAGGACCTCCTACGAGCAGTACTTC
TRBJ1-1	few	TRBV29-1	TRBD1	CSVAGRGRRNTEAFF	TGCAGCGTTGCGGGCAGGGGGCGACGGAACACTGAAGCTTTCTTT
TRBJ1-1	few	TRBV2	TRBD1	CASSTGEETEAFF	TGTGCCAGCAGTACAGGGGAAGAGACTGAAGCTTTCTTT
TRBJ1-1	few	TRBV6-1	NA	CAIKFGTMNTEAFF	TGTGCCATTAAATTTGGGACCATGAACACTGAAGCTTTCTTT
TRBJ2-7	NA	TRBV18	TRBD2	CASSPDLSGAGSYEQYF	TGTGCCAGCTCACCGGATCTTAGCGGGGCGGGATCCTACGAGCAGTACTTC
TRBJ2-2	few	TRBV5-1	NA	CASSLEVSGELFF	TGCGCCAGCAGCTTGGAGGTCTCCGGGGAGCTGTTTTTT
TRBJ2-1	NA	TRBV10-1	NA	CASTQRQISYNEQFF	TGCGCCAGCACCCAACGACAGATCTCCTACAATGAGCAGTTCTTC
TRBJ2-1	NA	TRBV2	TRBD1	CASSEESTGIGYEQFF	TGTGCCAGCAGTGAAGAGTCGACAGGGATTGGCTATGAGCAGTTCTTC
TRBJ2-1	few	TRBV11-3	TRBD2	CASRRLAGPYNEQFF	TGTGCCAGCAGAAGACTAGCGGGACCATACAATGAGCAGTTCTTC
TRBJ2-2	few	TRBV6-1	NA	CASGGWGQTGELFF	TGTGCCAGCGGCGGGTGGGGGCAAACCGGGGAGCTGTTTTTT
TRBJ2-7	NA	TRBV15	TRBD1	CATSRRTGTAEQYF	TGTGCCACCAGCAGAAGGACAGGGACGGCCGAGCAGTACTTC
TRBJ2-3	NA	TRBV7-9	TRBD1	CASSLGDRSTDTQYF	TGTGCCAGCAGCTTAGGGGACAGAAGCACAGATACGCAGTATTTT
TRBJ2-1	NA	TRBV19	NA	CASRGRGSYNEQFF	TGTGCCAGTAGGGGCAGGGGTTCCTACAATGAGCAGTTCTTC
TRBJ1-2	NA	TRBV30	TRBD1	CAWSEAGGLHYGYTF	TGTGCCTGGAGCGAGGCAGGGGGGCTTCACTATGGCTACACCTTC
TRBJ1-2	NA	TRBV7-9	NA	CAGATGHNYGYTF	TGTGCCGGCGCCACAGGGCACAACTATGGCTACACCTTC
TRBJ2-5	many	TRBV11-3	NA	CASSPPAVETQYF	TGTGCCAGCAGCCCCCCTGCCGTTGAGACCCAGTACTTC
TRBJ1-4	few	TRBV5-1	NA	CASAPQPTNEKLFF	TGCGCCAGCGCCCCACAGCCAACTAATGAAAAACTGTTTTTT
TRBJ2-1	many	TRBV3-1	NA	CASSEVSNEQFF	TGTGCCAGCAGCGAAGTAAGCAATGAGCAGTTCTTC
TRBJ2-3	NA	TRBV19	TRBD2	CASSSLAGGNTQYF	TGTGCCAGTAGTAGCCTAGCGGGAGGCAATACGCAGTATTTT
TRBJ2-3	NA	TRBV4-1	TRBD2	CASSHVSGSPTDTQYF	TGCGCCAGCAGCCATGTTAGCGGGAGTCCCACAGATACGCAGTATTTT